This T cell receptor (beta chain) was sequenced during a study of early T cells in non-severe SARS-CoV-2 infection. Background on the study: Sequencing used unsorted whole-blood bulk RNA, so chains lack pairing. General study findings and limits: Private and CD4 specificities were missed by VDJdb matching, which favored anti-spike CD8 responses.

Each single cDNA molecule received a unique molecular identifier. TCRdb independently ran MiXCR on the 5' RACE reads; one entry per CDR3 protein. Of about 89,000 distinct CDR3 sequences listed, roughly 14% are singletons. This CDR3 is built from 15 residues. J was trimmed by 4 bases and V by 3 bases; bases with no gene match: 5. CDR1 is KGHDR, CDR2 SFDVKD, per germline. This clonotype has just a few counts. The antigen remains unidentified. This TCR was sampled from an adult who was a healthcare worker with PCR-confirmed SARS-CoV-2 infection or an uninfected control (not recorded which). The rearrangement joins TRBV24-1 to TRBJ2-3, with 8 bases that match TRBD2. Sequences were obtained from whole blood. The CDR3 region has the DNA TGTGCCACCAGTGATCCCGGACTAGCAGCAGATACGCAGTATTTT. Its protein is CATSDPGLAADTQYF.